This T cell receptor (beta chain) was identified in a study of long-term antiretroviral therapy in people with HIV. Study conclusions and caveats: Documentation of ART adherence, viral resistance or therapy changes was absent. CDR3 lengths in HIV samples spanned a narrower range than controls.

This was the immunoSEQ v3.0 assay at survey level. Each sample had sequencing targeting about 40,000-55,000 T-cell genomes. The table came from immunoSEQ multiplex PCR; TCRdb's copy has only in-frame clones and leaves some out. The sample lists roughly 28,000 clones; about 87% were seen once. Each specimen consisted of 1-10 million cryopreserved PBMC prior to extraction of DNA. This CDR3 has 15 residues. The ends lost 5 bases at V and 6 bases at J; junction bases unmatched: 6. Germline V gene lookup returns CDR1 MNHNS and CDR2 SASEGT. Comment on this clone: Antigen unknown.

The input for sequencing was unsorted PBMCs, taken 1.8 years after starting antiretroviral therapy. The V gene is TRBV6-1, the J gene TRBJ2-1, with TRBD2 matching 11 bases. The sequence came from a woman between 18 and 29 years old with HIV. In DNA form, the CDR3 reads TGTGCCAGCAGTATAACTAGCGGGAGTGGCAATGAGCAGTTCTTC. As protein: CASSITSGSGNEQFF.